These T cell receptor beta chains were read from a single sample in a study of T cell responses to AZD1222 COVID-19 vaccine. Assay used: immunoSEQ multiplex PCR; TCRdb lists only in-frame clones, some missing. The profile shows roughly 170,000 clones, about nine tenths of them singletons. Material: peripheral blood, obtained on day 0 of AZD1222 vaccination. These receptors originate from an adult in good health. CDR3s include the opening cysteine and the closing phenylalanine or tryptophan. D genes are given only for firm matches. The size of a clone is reported for some rows only, either as once, few or many, or as a class for expanded clones.

V,size,J,D,CDR3,DNA
TRBV19,.,TRBJ1-5,.,CASSILGRGQPQHF,TGTGCCAGTAGTATTCTGGGTCGGGGTCAGCCCCAGCATTTT
TRBV5-1,.,TRBJ2-1,TRBD1,CASSLARIGQGMRNEQFF,TGCGCCAGCAGCTTGGCCCGGATAGGACAGGGGATGAGGAATGAGCAGTTCTTC
TRBV6-5,.,TRBJ2-7,.,CASSSPLGRTYEQYF,TGTGCCAGCAGTTCCCCCCTAGGGAGGACCTACGAGCAGTACTTC
TRBV6-6,.,TRBJ2-7,TRBD1,CASRAPGTGSHEQYF,TGTGCCAGCAGGGCCCCCGGGACAGGGTCCCACGAGCAGTACTTC
TRBV2,.,TRBJ1-5,.,CASSDYGRGNQPQHF,TGTGCCAGCAGTGACTATGGGCGTGGGAATCAGCCCCAGCATTTT
TRBV7-6,.,TRBJ2-6,TRBD2,CASREASGTGANVLTF,TGTGCCAGCAGGGAGGCTAGCGGGACTGGGGCCAACGTCCTGACTTTC
TRBV9,.,TRBJ2-7,TRBD2,CASSPRLAETYEQYF,TGTGCCAGCAGCCCCCGACTAGCGGAGACCTACGAGCAGTACTTC
TRBV6-1,.,TRBJ2-3,.,CASSVRRGNSNQPQYF,TGTGCCAGCAGTGTGCGCCGGGGAAATAGCAATCAGCCCCAGTATTTT
TRBV6-2/TRBV6-3,.,TRBJ2-7,TRBD2,CASSYGAGVQFEQYF,TGTGCCAGCAGTTACGGCGCGGGAGTTCAATTCGAGCAGTACTTC
TRBV28,once,TRBJ2-5,TRBD1,CASSLAGTGGEETQYF,TGTGCCAGCAGTTTGGCAGGGACAGGGGGCGAGGAGACCCAGTACTTC
TRBV5-5,.,TRBJ1-4,.,CASSLVSVQGYEKLFF,TGTGCCAGCAGCTTGGTTTCAGTCCAGGGCTACGAAAAACTGTTTTTT
TRBV4-1,.,TRBJ2-7,TRBD2,CASSQDRVAGKAYEQYF,TGCGCCAGCAGCCAAGATCGGGTAGCGGGAAAGGCGTATGAGCAGTACTTC
TRBV7-2,.,TRBJ1-1,.,CASSLLSPVNTEAFF,TGTGCCAGCAGCTTATTATCGCCAGTGAACACTGAAGCTTTCTTT
TRBV7-9,few,TRBJ1-5,.,CASTEAAQPQHF,TGTGCCAGCACCGAGGCTGCGCAGCCCCAGCATTTT
TRBV10-2,.,TRBJ2-1,TRBD1,CASSELGTASSYNEQFF,TGCGCCAGCAGTGAACTAGGGACAGCGAGCTCCTACAATGAGCAGTTCTTC
TRBV12-5,.,TRBJ2-3,.,CASGLVREQYF,TGTGCTAGTGGCCTTGTAAGGGAGCAGTATTTT
TRBV9,once,TRBJ2-3,TRBD1,CASSPRTGTDTQYF,TGTGCCAGCAGCCCCCGGACAGGAACAGATACGCAGTATTTT
TRBV5-1,.,TRBJ2-1,.,CASSLSLGSGEQFF,TGCGCCAGCAGCTTGTCACTGGGTTCCGGTGAGCAGTTCTTC
TRBV10-1,.,TRBJ2-2,.,CASARGNTGELFF,TGCGCCAGTGCTCGGGGGAACACCGGGGAGCTGTTTTTT
TRBV7-2,few,TRBJ1-4,.,CASSLGPGPNEKLFF,TGTGCCAGCAGCCTGGGGCCAGGACCTAATGAAAAACTGTTTTTT
TRBV7-3,.,TRBJ1-1,.,CASSFQGRPTEAFF,TGTGCCAGCAGCTTCCAGGGGCGCCCCACTGAAGCTTTCTTT
TRBV19,few,TRBJ2-1,.,CASSSLEGLNNEQFF,TGTGCCAGTAGTAGCCTGGAGGGCCTAAACAATGAGCAGTTCTTC
TRBV5-4,.,TRBJ2-4,TRBD2,CASSEMGGGRAAKNIQYF,TGTGCCAGCAGCGAGATGGGGGGCGGGAGGGCCGCCAAAAACATTCAGTACTTC
TRBV28,.,TRBJ1-2,TRBD1,CASSSPDRVLGGYTF,TGTGCCAGCAGTTCCCCGGACAGGGTGTTGGGAGGCTACACCTTC
TRBV19,once,TRBJ1-2,.,CATIGGSHIGNYGYTF,TGTGCCACCATCGGGGGGTCCCACATTGGAAACTATGGCTACACCTTC
TRBV12-3/TRBV12-4,.,TRBJ1-1,.,CASSYERGAAFF,TGTGCCAGCAGCTACGAGCGGGGAGCCGCTTTCTTT
TRBV3-1/TRBV3-2,.,TRBJ1-5,.,CASSFTGRGSNQPQHF,TGTGCCAGCAGCTTCACCGGGAGAGGAAGCAATCAGCCCCAGCATTTT